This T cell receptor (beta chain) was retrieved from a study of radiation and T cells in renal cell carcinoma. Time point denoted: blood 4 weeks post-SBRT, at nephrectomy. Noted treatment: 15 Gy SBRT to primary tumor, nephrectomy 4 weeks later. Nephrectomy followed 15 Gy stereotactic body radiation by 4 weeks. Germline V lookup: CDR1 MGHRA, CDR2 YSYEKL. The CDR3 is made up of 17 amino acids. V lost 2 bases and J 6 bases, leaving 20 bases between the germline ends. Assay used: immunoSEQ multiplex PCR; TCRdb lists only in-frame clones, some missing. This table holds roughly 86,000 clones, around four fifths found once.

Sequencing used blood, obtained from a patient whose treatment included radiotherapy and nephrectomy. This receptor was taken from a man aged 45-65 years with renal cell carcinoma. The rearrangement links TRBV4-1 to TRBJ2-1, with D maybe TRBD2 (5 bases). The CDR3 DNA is TGCGCCAGCAGCCAAAAGCTCCTAGCCCATATCCTCAATGAGCAGTTCTTC. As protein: CASSQKLLAHILNEQFF.